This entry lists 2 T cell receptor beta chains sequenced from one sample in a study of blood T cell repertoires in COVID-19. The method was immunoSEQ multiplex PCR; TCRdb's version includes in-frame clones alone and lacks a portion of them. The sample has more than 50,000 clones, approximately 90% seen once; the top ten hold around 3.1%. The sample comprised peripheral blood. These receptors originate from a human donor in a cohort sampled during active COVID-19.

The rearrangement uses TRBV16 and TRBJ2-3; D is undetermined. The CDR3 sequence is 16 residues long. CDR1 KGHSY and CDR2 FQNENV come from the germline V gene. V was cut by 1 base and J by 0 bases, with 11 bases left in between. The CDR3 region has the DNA TGTGCCAGCAGCCAATACTACTCTTCTAGCACAGATACGCAGTATTTT. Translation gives CASSQYYSSSTDTQYF.

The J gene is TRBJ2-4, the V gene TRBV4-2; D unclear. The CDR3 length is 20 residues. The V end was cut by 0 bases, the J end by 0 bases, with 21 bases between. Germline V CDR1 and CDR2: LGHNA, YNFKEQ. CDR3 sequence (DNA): TGTGCCAGCAGCCAAGATCTGAGAAGCTCATACGACACAGCCAAAAACATTCAGTACTTC. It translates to CASSQDLRSSYDTAKNIQYF.